The text below deals with one TCR beta chain. The sample is drawn from a study of shared clonotypes between healthy human individuals. Germline V gene sequence: CDR1 SGHRS, CDR2 YFSETQ. V lost 3 bases, J lost 5 bases, and 7 bases stayed unmatched. This CDR3 contains 15 residues. Here immunoSEQ multiplex PCR was the method, and the copy in TCRdb shows in-frame clones only, minus some. The data show around 1,000,000 clones, approximately 77% seen once. V gene TRBV5-1 combines with J gene TRBJ2-2, with 7 bases matching TRBD2. The sequenced material came from memory CD4+ T cells from PBMCs. Subset in this sample: CD45RA-negative fraction. The receptor's source is a man in his late teens or twenties in good health. Some clones in this sample may be carry-over from other donors' samples. The CDR3 is CASSWAGEGTGELFF. In nucleotides, the CDR3 is TGCGCCAGCAGCTGGGCGGGAGAAGGGACCGGGGAGCTGTTTTTT. Drawing the rest from reference TRBV5-1 and TRBJ2-2, the complete variable domain is KAGVTQTPRYLIKTRGQQVTLSCSPISGHRSVSWYQQTPGQGLQFLFEYFSETQRNKGNFPGRFSGRQFSNSRSEMNVSTLELGDSALYLCASSWAGEGTGELFFGEGSRLTVL.